The source of this T cell receptor beta chain is a study of cytomegalovirus exposure and HLA in healthy donors. At the level of the study: Unique TCRs from HLA-typed donors, 70 million to 100 million of them, were held in an early data release. Study conclusions and caveats: In vitro experiments confirmed that a few CMV-associated chains were specific for CMV antigens. Researchers counted roughly 160 TCR beta chains as cytomegalovirus-associated.

Donors had nominal health at sampling but likely had unrecorded immune exposures. The PCR had 60 Vbeta and 13 Jbeta primers. TCRdb's table, derived via immunoSEQ multiplex PCR, lists solely in-frame clones and lacks some. Of 150,000 to 200,000 clones in the sample, roughly 80% were seen once. Turning to this clone: As yet, its antigen is unknown.

This CDR3 comprises 12 residues. CDR1 SEHNR and CDR2 FQNEAQ come from the germline V gene (reference sequence). With 1 base removed from V and 5 bases from J, the gap between germline ends came to 5 bases. This rearrangement joins TRBV7-9 to TRBJ2-5, with unresolved D. The clonotype originates from a woman between 45 and 65 years old in good health and CMV-seronegative. The material sequenced was PBMCs. The CDR3 DNA reads as TGTGCCAGCAGCTTAGTGTCGGAGACCCAGTACTTC. Residues: CASSLVSETQYF.